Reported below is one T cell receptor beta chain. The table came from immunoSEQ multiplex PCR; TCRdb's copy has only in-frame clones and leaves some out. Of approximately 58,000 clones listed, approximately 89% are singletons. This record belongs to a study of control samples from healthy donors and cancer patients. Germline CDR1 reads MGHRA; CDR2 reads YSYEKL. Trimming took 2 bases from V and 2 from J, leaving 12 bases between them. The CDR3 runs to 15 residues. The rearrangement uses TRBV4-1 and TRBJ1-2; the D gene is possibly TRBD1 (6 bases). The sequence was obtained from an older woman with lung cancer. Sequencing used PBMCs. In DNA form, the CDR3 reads TGCGCCAGCAGCCAACCCGGGACATTGAACTATGGCTACACCTTC. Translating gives CASSQPGTLNYGYTF.